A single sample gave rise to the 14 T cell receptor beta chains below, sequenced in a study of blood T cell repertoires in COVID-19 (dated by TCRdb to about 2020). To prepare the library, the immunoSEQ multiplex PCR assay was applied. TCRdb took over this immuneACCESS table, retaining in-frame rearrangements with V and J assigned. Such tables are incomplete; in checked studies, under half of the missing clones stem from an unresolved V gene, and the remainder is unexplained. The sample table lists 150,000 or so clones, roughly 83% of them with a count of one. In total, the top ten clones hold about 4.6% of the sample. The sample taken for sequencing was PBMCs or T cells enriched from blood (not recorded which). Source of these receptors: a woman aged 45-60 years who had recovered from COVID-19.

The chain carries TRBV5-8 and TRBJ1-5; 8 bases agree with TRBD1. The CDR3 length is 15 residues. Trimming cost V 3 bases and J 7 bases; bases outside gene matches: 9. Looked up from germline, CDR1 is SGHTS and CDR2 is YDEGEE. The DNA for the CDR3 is TGTGCCAGCAGCTACTCCAGGGGGCGCGGACAGCCCCAGCATTTT. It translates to CASSYSRGRGQPQHF.

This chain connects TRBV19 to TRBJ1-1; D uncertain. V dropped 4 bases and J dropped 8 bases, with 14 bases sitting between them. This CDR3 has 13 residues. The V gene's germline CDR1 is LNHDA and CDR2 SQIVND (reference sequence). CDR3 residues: CASSTRRGQEAFF. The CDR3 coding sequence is TGTGCCAGTAGTACCAGACGGGGTCAAGAAGCTTTCTTT.

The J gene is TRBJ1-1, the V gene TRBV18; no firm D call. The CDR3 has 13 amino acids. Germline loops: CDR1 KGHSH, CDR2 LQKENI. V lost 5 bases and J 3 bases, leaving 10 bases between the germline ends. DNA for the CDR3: TGTGCCAGCTCAGGGAGAACGGACACTGAAGCTTTCTTT. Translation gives CASSGRTDTEAFF.

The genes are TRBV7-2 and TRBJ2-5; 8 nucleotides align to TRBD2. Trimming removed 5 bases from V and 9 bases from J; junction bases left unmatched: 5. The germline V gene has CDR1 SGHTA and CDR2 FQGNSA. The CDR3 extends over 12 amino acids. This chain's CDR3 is CASSPPGRAQYF. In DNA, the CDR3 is TGTGCCAGCAGCCCCCCCGGGAGGGCCCAGTACTTC.

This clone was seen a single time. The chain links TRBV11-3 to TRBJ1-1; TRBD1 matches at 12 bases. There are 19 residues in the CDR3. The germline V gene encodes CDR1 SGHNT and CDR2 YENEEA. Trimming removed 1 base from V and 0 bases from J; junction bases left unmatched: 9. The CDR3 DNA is TGTGCCAGCAGCTTAGTCCTTCTTGGGACAGGGGGCATGAACACTGAAGCTTTCTTT. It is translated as CASSLVLLGTGGMNTEAFF.

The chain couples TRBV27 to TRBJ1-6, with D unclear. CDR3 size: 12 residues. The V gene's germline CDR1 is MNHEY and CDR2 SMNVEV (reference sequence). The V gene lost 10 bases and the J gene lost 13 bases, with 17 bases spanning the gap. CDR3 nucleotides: TGTGCCACCTCAAAGGAGGGCACCCCCCTCCACTTT. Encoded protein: CATSKEGTPLHF.

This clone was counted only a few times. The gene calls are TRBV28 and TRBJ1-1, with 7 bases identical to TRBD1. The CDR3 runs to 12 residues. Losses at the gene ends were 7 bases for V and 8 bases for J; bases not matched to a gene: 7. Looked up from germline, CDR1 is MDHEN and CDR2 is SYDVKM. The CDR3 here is CASTLPGGEAFF. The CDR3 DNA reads TGTGCCAGCACCCTCCCAGGGGGGGAAGCTTTCTTT.

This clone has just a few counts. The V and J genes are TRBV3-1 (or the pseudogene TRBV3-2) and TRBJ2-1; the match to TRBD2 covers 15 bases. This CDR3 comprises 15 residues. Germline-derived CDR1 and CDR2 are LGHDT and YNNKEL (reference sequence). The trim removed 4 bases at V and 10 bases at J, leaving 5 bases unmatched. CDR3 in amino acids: CASSRGLAGGLEQFF. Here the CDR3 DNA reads TGTGCCAGCAGCCGCGGACTAGCGGGGGGGCTCGAGCAGTTCTTC.

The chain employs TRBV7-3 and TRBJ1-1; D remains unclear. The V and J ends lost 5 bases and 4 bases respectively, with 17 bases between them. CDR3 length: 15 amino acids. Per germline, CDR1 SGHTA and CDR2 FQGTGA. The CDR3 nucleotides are TGTGCCAGCAGCCAAAAGGGCCGGGGAACCACTGAAGCTTTCTTT. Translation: CASSQKGRGTTEAFF.

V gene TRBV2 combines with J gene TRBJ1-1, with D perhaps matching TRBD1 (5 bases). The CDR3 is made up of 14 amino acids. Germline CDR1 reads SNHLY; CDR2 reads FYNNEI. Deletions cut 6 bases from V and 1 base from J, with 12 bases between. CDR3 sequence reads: CASRTYRRNTEAFF. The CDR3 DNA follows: TGTGCCAGCAGGACCTACAGGCGGAACACTGAAGCTTTCTTT. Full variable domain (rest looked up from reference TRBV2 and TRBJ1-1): EPEVTQTPSHQVTQMGQEVILRCVPISNHLYFYWYRQILGQKVEFLVSFYNNEISEKSEIFDDQFSVERPDGSNFTLKIRSTKLEDSAMYFCASRTYRRNTEAFFGQGTRLTVV.

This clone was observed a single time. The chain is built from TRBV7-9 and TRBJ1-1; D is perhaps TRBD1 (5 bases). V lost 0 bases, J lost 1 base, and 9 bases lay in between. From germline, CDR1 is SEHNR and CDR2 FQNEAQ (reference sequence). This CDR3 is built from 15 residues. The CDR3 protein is CASSLALTGNTEAFF. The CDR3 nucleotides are TGTGCCAGCAGCTTAGCCCTTACAGGGAACACTGAAGCTTTCTTT.

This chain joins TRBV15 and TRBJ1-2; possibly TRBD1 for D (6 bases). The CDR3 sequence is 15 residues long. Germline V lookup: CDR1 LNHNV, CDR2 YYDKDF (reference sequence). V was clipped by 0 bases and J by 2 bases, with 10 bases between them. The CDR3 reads CATSRDQGQNYGYTF. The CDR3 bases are TGTGCCACCAGCAGAGATCAAGGACAGAACTATGGCTACACCTTC.

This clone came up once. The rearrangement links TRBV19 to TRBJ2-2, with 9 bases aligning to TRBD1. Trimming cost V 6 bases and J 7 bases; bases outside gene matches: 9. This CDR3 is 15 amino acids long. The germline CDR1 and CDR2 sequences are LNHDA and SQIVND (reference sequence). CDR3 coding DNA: TGTGCCAGTAGGCCGGGACAGGGAGCGGTCGGGGAGCTGTTTTTT. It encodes CASRPGQGAVGELFF.

The DNA for the CDR3 is TGTGCCAGCCGGTTTAACTCTGGAAACACCATATATTTT. Its protein is CASRFNSGNTIYF. V is TRBV12-3 or TRBV12-4 and J is TRBJ1-3; D is unclear. V was shortened by 8 bases and J by 0 bases, with 8 bases between the two germline ends. This CDR3 spans 13 amino acids.